This TCR beta chain was identified during a study of control samples from healthy donors and cancer patients. V gave up 2 bases and J gave up 5 bases; unmatched junction bases: 14. Germline V gene sequence: CDR1 KGHSH, CDR2 LQKENI. This CDR3 has 17 residues. The table came from immunoSEQ multiplex PCR; TCRdb's copy has only in-frame clones and leaves some out. The sample holds 200,000 to 250,000 clones, just under 95% seen once. The origin of this receptor is a middle-aged man in good health. Material for sequencing was blood. The V gene is TRBV18, the J gene TRBJ1-1; 7 bases align to TRBD1. Here the CDR3 DNA reads TGTGCCAGCTCACCAGGGCAGGGGGGCGTATTTGGGACTGAAGCTTTCTTT. This encodes CASSPGQGGVFGTEAFF.